This TCR beta chain was recorded in a study of blood T cell repertoires in COVID-19. The length of the CDR3 is 15 residues. From germline, CDR1 is LGHDT and CDR2 YNNKEL (reference sequence). V trimming: 4 bases; J trimming: 5 bases; junction bases outside the gene matches: 8. Only in-frame clones appear in the TCRdb table, and some are missing; sequencing was by immunoSEQ multiplex PCR. The sample has around 100,000 clones; over 75% are singletons. The gene calls are TRBV3-1 (or the pseudogene TRBV3-2) and TRBJ2-7; 10 nucleotides agree with TRBD2. Specimen: peripheral blood. The TCR originated in a human donor in a cohort sampled during active or convalescent COVID-19. The CDR3 sequence: CASSRQAGGPNEQYF. The CDR3 DNA reads TGTGCCAGCAGCCGCCAAGCGGGGGGGCCTAACGAGCAGTACTTC.